This T cell receptor (beta chain) was sequenced for a study of OX40 agonist ivuxolimab in advanced cancers. The overall study: Patients were roughly 83% male with ages roughly 20 to 85, mean roughly 64.

A note on this clone: What it binds is unknown.

Findings and limits, study-wide: The CD4+ and CD8+ T cells in the blood had expanded clonally by week 6 at 0.1 to 3.0 mg/kg. Antigen specificity of clonally expanded peripheral T cells was not established. The authors also found low normalized T-cell clonal expansion in some nonresponders.

Germline CDR1 SQVTM, CDR2 ANQGSEA. The CDR3 is 12 residues long. V dropped 8 bases and J dropped 5 bases, with 14 bases sitting between them. Here immunoSEQ multiplex PCR was the method, and the copy in TCRdb shows in-frame clones only, minus some. The data show about 52,000 clones, with roughly nine tenths seen just once and approximately 7% held by the top ten. This rearrangement joins TRBV29-1 to TRBJ2-3; tentatively, D is TRBD2 (5 bases). This receptor was identified in an adult with an advanced solid tumor such as melanoma, head and neck, liver or kidney cancer. Material: CD4+ or CD8+ T cells sorted from blood, obtained in a trial of the OX40 agonist ivuxolimab. In nucleotides, the CDR3 is TGCAGCCCCCTCGGGGTTGGAGATACGCAGTATTTT. Translation gives CSPLGVGDTQYF.